This TCR beta chain was recovered during a study of CD8+CD57+ T cells in acquired aplastic anemia. Study-wide context: Recorded DNA amounts for sorted CD4+ and CD8+ cells had an average of approximately 3 ug. Whole-study results and caveats: Between patients and controls, around 27 CD8+ CDR3 sequences were found in common. Patients versus controls showed no significant CD8+ Simpson's diversity difference.

This clonotype was seen many times. The antigen is unknown. Only patients with CD8+CD57+ cell expansion on flow cytometry were chosen for sequencing. There were no patients without severe acquired aplastic anemia. Template material for TCR beta VDJ and CDR3 profiling consisted of genomic DNA. TCRdb independently ran MiXCR on the reads; one entry per CDR3 protein. The table has some 200,000 distinct CDR3 sequences, around 47% seen once. The sequenced material came from sorted CD4+, CD8+, or CD8+CD57+ T cells (not recorded which) from PBMCs. The sequence derives from a human donor with aplastic anemia.

The CDR3 loop is CASSRRTGSYNEQFF. The CDR3 DNA follows: TGCGCCAGCAGCCGTAGGACAGGCTCCTACAATGAGCAGTTCTTC. The chain recombines TRBV5-1 with TRBJ2-1, with 7 bases that match TRBD1. CDR1 and CDR2 (germline): SGHRS, YFSETQ. The ends lost 4 bases at V and 0 bases at J; junction bases unmatched: 4. This CDR3 contains 15 residues. Full variable domain (remainder filled in from reference TRBV5-1 and TRBJ2-1): KAGVTQTPRYLIKTRGQQVTLSCSPISGHRSVSWYQQTPGQGLQFLFEYFSETQRNKGNFPGRFSGRQFSNSRSEMNVSTLELGDSALYLCASSRRTGSYNEQFFGPGTRLTVL.